This T cell receptor (beta chain) was identified in a study of T-cell reconstitution after alpha-beta-depleted transplantation in children. Findings of the study overall: Two months or so post-transplant, alpha-beta T cells reportedly derived from several hundred expanded graft clones. There were some patients whose high TCRbeta diversity at day 60 came from surviving recipient T cells and thymic progenitors. It was newly produced T cells that mostly accounted for T-cell counts and diversity one year after transplant.

The trim removed 1 base at V and 0 bases at J, leaving 1 base unmatched. This CDR3 comprises 15 residues. Germline V CDR1 and CDR2: KGHSH, LQKENI. This clonotype was observed a handful of times. Its antigen is not identified. Unique molecular identifiers tagged the TCRbeta library. TCRdb recomputed calls from the PCR reads with MiXCR, one row per CDR3 protein. The sample contains about 1,000,000 distinct CDR3 sequences, under 30% of which appear only once. The origin of this receptor is a boy under two years old who had a stem cell transplant for SCID, so the T cells may come from the graft donor. Sequenced material: PBMCs, mostly from graft donor cells, taken 360 days after TCRalphabeta/CD19-depleted stem cell transplant. This rearrangement joins TRBV18 to TRBJ2-3; TRBD2 matches 7 bases. CDR3 region: CASSPQAGSTDTQYF. In nucleotides, the CDR3 is TGTGCCAGCTCACCACAAGCGGGGAGCACAGATACGCAGTATTTT.